This is a list of T cell receptor beta chains from one sample in a study of early T cells in non-severe SARS-CoV-2 infection. TCRdb re-analysed the 5' RACE reads in MiXCR, keeping a single row per CDR3 protein. The sample lists about 50,000 distinct CDR3 sequences, around 6.4% occurring once. Sequences were derived from whole blood, sampled at baseline. The receptor source for this set is an adult who was a healthcare worker with PCR-confirmed SARS-CoV-2 infection or an uninfected control (not recorded which). Both conserved end residues are part of each CDR3. D genes are given only for firm matches. Not every row has a clone size; where given, it reads once, few, many or a size class.

CDR3: CSARPLAGGPRETQYF; DNA: TGCAGTGCTAGGCCACTAGCGGGAGGGCCGAGGGAGACCCAGTACTTC; V: TRBV20-1; J: TRBJ2-5; D: TRBD2; size: many
CDR3: CSVDTGGDTQYF; DNA: TGCAGCGTTGATACCGGGGGAGATACGCAGTATTTT; V: TRBV29-1; J: TRBJ2-3; D: NA; size: many
CDR3: CASSPMGLAGTTGELFF; DNA: TGTGCCAGCAGCCCAATGGGACTAGCGGGAACCACCGGGGAGCTGTTTTTT; V: TRBV7-2; J: TRBJ2-2; D: TRBD2; size: many
CDR3: CASSMRQGETQYF; DNA: TGTGCCAGTAGTATGAGACAGGGGGAGACCCAGTACTTC; V: TRBV19; J: TRBJ2-5; D: TRBD1; size: NA
CDR3: CASSLGVLTGEQFF; DNA: TGTGCTAGCAGCTTAGGGGTTTTAACAGGGGAGCAGTTCTTC; V: TRBV7-7; J: TRBJ2-1; D: NA; size: many
CDR3: CASGGRSGEEQYF; DNA: TGTGCCAGCGGGGGACGGTCCGGGGAGGAGCAGTACTTC; V: TRBV6-1; J: TRBJ2-7; D: NA; size: many
CDR3: CASSTGSGMRGNQPQHF; DNA: TGTGCCAGCAGCACCGGATCAGGGATGAGGGGCAATCAGCCCCAGCATTTT; V: TRBV7-2; J: TRBJ1-5; D: NA; size: NA
CDR3: CASSEFMDTQYF; DNA: TGTGCCAGCAGTGAATTTATGGATACGCAGTATTTT; V: TRBV25-1; J: TRBJ2-3; D: NA; size: NA
CDR3: CASSIAMYNEQFF; DNA: TGTGCCAGTAGTATAGCCATGTACAATGAGCAGTTCTTC; V: TRBV19; J: TRBJ2-1; D: NA; size: NA
CDR3: CASSLGPNNEQFF; DNA: TGTGCCAGCAGCTTGGGACCAAACAATGAGCAGTTCTTC; V: TRBV11-3; J: TRBJ2-1; D: NA; size: NA
CDR3: CASSLKAMDREHTGELFF; DNA: TGTGCCAGCAGCTTAAAAGCCATGGACAGGGAGCACACCGGGGAGCTGTTTTTT; V: TRBV7-3; J: TRBJ2-2; D: TRBD1; size: NA
CDR3: CASSQDPATSFQQYF; DNA: TGCGCCAGCAGCCAAGATCCCGCAACCAGTTTTCAGCAGTACTTC; V: TRBV4-1; J: TRBJ2-7; D: NA; size: few
CDR3: CATSRDPLGQGYEQFF; DNA: TGTGCCACCAGCAGAGATCCCCTTGGACAGGGGTATGAGCAGTTCTTC; V: TRBV15; J: TRBJ2-1; D: TRBD1; size: many
CDR3: CASSPRRTSSTDTQYF; DNA: TGTGCCAGCAGCCCGCGACGGACTAGCAGCACAGATACGCAGTATTTT; V: TRBV11-2; J: TRBJ2-3; D: TRBD2; size: few
CDR3: CASSSRLAREQFF; DNA: TGTGCCAGCAGCTCCAGACTAGCACGCGAGCAGTTCTTC; V: TRBV5-4; J: TRBJ2-1; D: TRBD2; size: many
CDR3: CASSPLGQGDYEQYF; DNA: TGTGCCAGCAGTCCCCTAGGACAGGGCGACTACGAGCAGTACTTC; V: TRBV12-3/TRBV12-4; J: TRBJ2-7; D: TRBD1; size: NA
CDR3: CATSDPGESSYNEQFF; DNA: TGTGCCACCAGTGATCCCGGGGAAAGCTCCTACAATGAGCAGTTCTTC; V: TRBV24-1; J: TRBJ2-1; D: NA; size: NA
CDR3: CATSDSLAAYEQYF; DNA: TGTGCCACCAGTGATTCACTAGCGGCATACGAGCAGTACTTC; V: TRBV24-1; J: TRBJ2-7; D: TRBD2; size: many
CDR3: CASSYLERSQETQYF; DNA: TGTGCCAGCAGCTACTTAGAGAGATCCCAAGAGACCCAGTACTTC; V: TRBV7-2; J: TRBJ2-5; D: NA; size: many
CDR3: CASSVHPGDYEQYF; DNA: TGTGCCAGCAGCGTACATCCAGGGGACTACGAGCAGTACTTC; V: TRBV9; J: TRBJ2-7; D: NA; size: few
CDR3: CSARDWLAGVGDTQYF; DNA: TGCAGTGCTAGAGATTGGTTAGCGGGAGTCGGGGATACGCAGTATTTT; V: TRBV20-1; J: TRBJ2-3; D: TRBD2; size: NA
CDR3: CASSLGLSSGEQYF; DNA: TGTGCCAGCAGCTTGGGACTGAGCTCGGGGGAGCAGTACTTC; V: TRBV11-2; J: TRBJ2-7; D: NA; size: NA
CDR3: CASSLEDYAGELFF; DNA: TGTGCCAGCAGTCTGGAAGACTATGCCGGGGAGCTGTTTTTT; V: TRBV2; J: TRBJ2-2; D: NA; size: many
CDR3: CASSLYKGTGTQYF; DNA: TGTGCCAGCAGCCTCTACAAAGGGACAGGAACGCAGTATTTT; V: TRBV14; J: TRBJ2-3; D: TRBD1; size: NA
CDR3: CSAETSGRRPEQYF; DNA: TGCAGTGCCGAGACTAGCGGGAGACGCCCCGAGCAGTACTTC; V: TRBV20-1; J: TRBJ2-7; D: TRBD2; size: few
CDR3: CASSLEAVVDRINNQPQHF; DNA: TGTGCCAGCAGCTTAGAAGCTGTCGTGGACAGGATTAACAATCAGCCCCAGCATTTT; V: TRBV7-8; J: TRBJ1-5; D: TRBD1; size: many
CDR3: CASIPSGPSYEQYF; DNA: TGTGCCAGCATCCCGAGCGGCCCCTCCTACGAGCAGTACTTC; V: TRBV28; J: TRBJ2-7; D: NA; size: few
CDR3: CASSFGWSQSDTQYF; DNA: TGTGCCAGCAGTTTCGGCTGGAGCCAATCAGATACGCAGTATTTT; V: TRBV27; J: TRBJ2-3; D: NA; size: many
CDR3: CSARPGGLGYTF; DNA: TGCAGTGCTAGGCCAGGAGGGCTGGGCTACACCTTC; V: TRBV20-1; J: TRBJ1-2; D: NA; size: NA
CDR3: CASSPSTWGGEAFF; DNA: TGTGCCAGCTCACCTTCAACCTGGGGGGGTGAAGCTTTCTTT; V: TRBV18; J: TRBJ1-1; D: NA; size: few
CDR3: CASSQTTGESYEQYF; DNA: TGTGCCAGCAGTCAAACGACAGGGGAATCCTACGAGCAGTACTTC; V: TRBV6-2/TRBV6-3; J: TRBJ2-7; D: TRBD1; size: few
CDR3: CASSPSKQGHTEAFF; DNA: TGTGCCAGCTCACCCTCCAAACAGGGACACACTGAAGCTTTCTTT; V: TRBV18; J: TRBJ1-1; D: NA; size: many
CDR3: CATSSPGQREHEQYF; DNA: TGTGCCACCAGCAGCCCGGGACAGCGGGAACACGAGCAGTACTTC; V: TRBV15; J: TRBJ2-7; D: NA; size: few
CDR3: CASSSSGRVEETQYF; DNA: TGTGCCAGCAGCTCTAGCGGGAGGGTAGAAGAGACCCAGTACTTC; V: TRBV11-2; J: TRBJ2-5; D: TRBD2; size: many
CDR3: CASSFNVYTEAFF; DNA: TGTGCCAGCAGTTTCAACGTGTACACTGAAGCTTTCTTT; V: TRBV27; J: TRBJ1-1; D: NA; size: many
CDR3: CASSPGQGMNTEAFF; DNA: TGTGCCAGCAGCCCGGGGCAGGGGATGAACACTGAAGCTTTCTTT; V: TRBV11-2; J: TRBJ1-1; D: NA; size: few
CDR3: CASRPGQGVFLNTEAFF; DNA: TGTGCCAGCAGACCGGGACAGGGGGTTTTTTTGAACACTGAAGCTTTCTTT; V: TRBV12-3/TRBV12-4; J: TRBJ1-1; D: TRBD1; size: NA
CDR3: CASSIGQGQETQYF; DNA: TGTGCCAGCAGCATCGGACAGGGCCAAGAGACCCAGTACTTC; V: TRBV7-8; J: TRBJ2-5; D: TRBD1; size: many
CDR3: CASSSSRQGRNIQYF; DNA: TGTGCCAGCAGTTCCTCCCGACAGGGTCGAAACATTCAGTACTTC; V: TRBV28; J: TRBJ2-4; D: TRBD1; size: NA
CDR3: CSAPAQVTYEQYF; DNA: TGCAGTGCTCCGGCGCAGGTTACTTACGAGCAGTACTTC; V: TRBV20-1; J: TRBJ2-7; D: NA; size: many
CDR3: CASSARTGNVGDTQYF; DNA: TGTGCCAGCTCAGCGAGGACAGGGAATGTTGGAGATACGCAGTATTTT; V: TRBV18; J: TRBJ2-3; D: TRBD1; size: few
CDR3: CSAKGDRSNQPQHF; DNA: TGCAGTGCTAAAGGGGATAGGAGCAATCAGCCCCAGCATTTT; V: TRBV20-1; J: TRBJ1-5; D: NA; size: many
CDR3: CASSTLNTGELFF; DNA: TGTGCCAGCAGCACCCTAAACACCGGGGAGCTGTTTTTT; V: TRBV7-9; J: TRBJ2-2; D: NA; size: many
CDR3: CASSLASGGYRNEQFF; DNA: TGTGCCAGCAGCCTAGCTAGCGGGGGGTATCGAAATGAGCAGTTCTTC; V: TRBV7-9; J: TRBJ2-1; D: TRBD2; size: NA
CDR3: CASSLDPLLLAGVSINEQFF; DNA: TGTGCCAGCAGTTTAGATCCCTTGTTGCTAGCGGGAGTTTCCATCAATGAGCAGTTCTTC; V: TRBV12-3/TRBV12-4; J: TRBJ2-1; D: TRBD2; size: many
CDR3: CASSIRLAAGELFF; DNA: TGTGCCAGTAGTATTCGGCTAGCGGCCGGGGAGCTGTTTTTT; V: TRBV19; J: TRBJ2-2; D: TRBD2; size: many
CDR3: CASSPRVSSYEQYF; DNA: TGTGCCAGCAGCCCCAGGGTCTCCTCCTACGAGCAGTACTTC; V: TRBV4-2; J: TRBJ2-7; D: NA; size: few
CDR3: CASSLGTQEQFF; DNA: TGCGCCAGCAGCTTGGGGACCCAGGAGCAGTTCTTC; V: TRBV5-1; J: TRBJ2-1; D: NA; size: many
CDR3: CASSDGTSGVDTQYF; DNA: TGTGCCAGCAGTGACGGGACTAGCGGGGTAGATACGCAGTATTTT; V: TRBV6-4; J: TRBJ2-3; D: TRBD2; size: many
CDR3: CAWSVSRRSGANVLTF; DNA: TGTGCCTGGAGTGTAAGCAGGCGCTCTGGGGCCAACGTCCTGACTTTC; V: TRBV30; J: TRBJ2-6; D: NA; size: many